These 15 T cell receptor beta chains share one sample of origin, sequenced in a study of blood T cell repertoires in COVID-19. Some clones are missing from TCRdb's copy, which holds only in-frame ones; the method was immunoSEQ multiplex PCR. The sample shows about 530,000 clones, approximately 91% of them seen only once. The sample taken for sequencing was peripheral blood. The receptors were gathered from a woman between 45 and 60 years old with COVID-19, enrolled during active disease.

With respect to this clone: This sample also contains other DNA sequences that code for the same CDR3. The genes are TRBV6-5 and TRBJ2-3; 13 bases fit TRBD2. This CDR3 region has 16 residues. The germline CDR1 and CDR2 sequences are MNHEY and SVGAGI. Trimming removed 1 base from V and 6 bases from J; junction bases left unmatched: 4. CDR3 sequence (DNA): TGTGCCAGCAGTTACTTCGGGACTAGCGGGGAGGATACGCAGTATTTT. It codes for CASSYFGTSGEDTQYF.

CDR3 region: CATSVREISTDTQYF. The CDR3, as DNA: TGTGCCACCAGTGTCAGGGAAATTAGCACAGATACGCAGTATTTT. V gene TRBV24-1 combines with J gene TRBJ2-3, with D perhaps matching TRBD1 (5 bases). The germline gives CDR1 KGHDR, CDR2 SFDVKD. CDR3 length: 15 residues. V lost 5 bases to trimming and J lost 0 bases, with 11 bases between them.

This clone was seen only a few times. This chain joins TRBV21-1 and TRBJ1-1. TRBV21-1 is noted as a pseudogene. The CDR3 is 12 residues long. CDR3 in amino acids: CASSPLGAEAFF. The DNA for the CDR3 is TGTGCCAGCAGCCCCCTCGGGGCTGAAGCTTTCTTT.

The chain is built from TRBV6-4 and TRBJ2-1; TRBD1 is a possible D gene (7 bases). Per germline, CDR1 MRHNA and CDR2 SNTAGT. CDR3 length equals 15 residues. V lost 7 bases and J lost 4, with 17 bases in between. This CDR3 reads CASIRGDRGYNEQFF. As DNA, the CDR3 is TGTGCCAGCATTAGGGGGGACAGAGGGTACAATGAGCAGTTCTTC.

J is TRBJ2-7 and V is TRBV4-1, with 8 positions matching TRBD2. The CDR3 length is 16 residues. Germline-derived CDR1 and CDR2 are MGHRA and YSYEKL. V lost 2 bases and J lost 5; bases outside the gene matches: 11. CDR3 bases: TGCGCCAGCAGCCAATTTACCGGGACTAGGGCCCACGAGCAGTACTTC. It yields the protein CASSQFTGTRAHEQYF.

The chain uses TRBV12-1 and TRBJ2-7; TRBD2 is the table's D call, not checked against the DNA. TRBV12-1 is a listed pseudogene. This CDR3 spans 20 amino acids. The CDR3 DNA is TGTGCCAGCAGCTTTTTTACGGGACTAGCAGGGAATTTTCTCTCCTACGAGCAGTACTTC. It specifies CASSFFTGLAGNFLSYEQYF.

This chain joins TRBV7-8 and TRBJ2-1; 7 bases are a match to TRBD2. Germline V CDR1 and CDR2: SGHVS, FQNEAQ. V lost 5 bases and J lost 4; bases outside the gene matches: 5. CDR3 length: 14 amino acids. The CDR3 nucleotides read TGTGCCAGCAGCCGGGGGGAGGCTTACAATGAGCAGTTCTTC. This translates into CASSRGEAYNEQFF.

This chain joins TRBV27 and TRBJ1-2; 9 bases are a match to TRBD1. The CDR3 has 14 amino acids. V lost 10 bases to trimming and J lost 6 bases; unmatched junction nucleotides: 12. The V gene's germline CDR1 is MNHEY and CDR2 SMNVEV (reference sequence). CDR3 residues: CATLTGGAQNGYTF. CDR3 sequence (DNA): TGTGCCACCCTAACAGGGGGCGCGCAAAATGGCTACACCTTC.

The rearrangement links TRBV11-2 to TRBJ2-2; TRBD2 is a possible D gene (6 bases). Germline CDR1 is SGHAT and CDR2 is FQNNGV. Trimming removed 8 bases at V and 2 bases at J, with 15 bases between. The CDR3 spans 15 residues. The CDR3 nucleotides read TGTGCCAGCCTCCGTTTTGGACTAAACACCGGGGAGCTGTTTTTT. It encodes CASLRFGLNTGELFF.

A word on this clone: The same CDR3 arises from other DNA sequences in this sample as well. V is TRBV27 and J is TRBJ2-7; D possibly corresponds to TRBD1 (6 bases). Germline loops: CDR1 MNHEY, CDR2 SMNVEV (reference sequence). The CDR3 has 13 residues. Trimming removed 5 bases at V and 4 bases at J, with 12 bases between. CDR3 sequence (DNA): TGTGCCAGCAGTCTCTACGACAGGTACGAGCAGTACTTC. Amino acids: CASSLYDRYEQYF.

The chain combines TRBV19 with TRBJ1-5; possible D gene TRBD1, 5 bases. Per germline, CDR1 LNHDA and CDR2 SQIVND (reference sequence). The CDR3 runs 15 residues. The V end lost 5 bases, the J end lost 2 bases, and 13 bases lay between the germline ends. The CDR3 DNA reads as TGTGCCAGTAGTCGCTCCTTAGGGGGCAATCAGCCCCAGCATTTT. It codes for CASSRSLGGNQPQHF. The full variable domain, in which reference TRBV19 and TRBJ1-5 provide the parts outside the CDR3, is DGGITQSPKYLFRKEGQNVTLSCEQNLNHDAMYWYRQDPGQGLRLIYYSQIVNDFQKGDIAEGYSVSREKKESFPLTVTSAQKNPTAFYLCASSRSLGGNQPQHFGDGTRLSIL.

The CDR3 sequence is CASSEPTEAFF. The DNA for the CDR3 is TGTGCCAGCAGTGAACCTACCGAAGCTTTCTTT. J is TRBJ1-1 and V is TRBV2; D unclear. Germline V gene data show CDR1 as SNHLY and CDR2 as FYNNEI. Trimming removed 2 bases from V and 8 bases from J, with 6 bases in between. There are 11 residues in the CDR3.

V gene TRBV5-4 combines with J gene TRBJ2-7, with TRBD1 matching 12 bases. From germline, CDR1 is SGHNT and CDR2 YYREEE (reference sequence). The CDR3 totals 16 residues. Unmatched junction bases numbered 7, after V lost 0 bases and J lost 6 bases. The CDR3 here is CASSLEGDRGRGEQYF. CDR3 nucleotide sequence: TGTGCCAGCAGCTTGGAGGGGGACAGGGGGCGCGGCGAGCAGTACTTC.

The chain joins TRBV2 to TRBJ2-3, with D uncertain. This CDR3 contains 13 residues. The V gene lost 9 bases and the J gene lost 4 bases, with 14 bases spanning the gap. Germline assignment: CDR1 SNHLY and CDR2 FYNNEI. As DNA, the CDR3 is TGTGCCAGTATCCAAGTCCGAGCAGATACGCAGTATTTT. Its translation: CASIQVRADTQYF.

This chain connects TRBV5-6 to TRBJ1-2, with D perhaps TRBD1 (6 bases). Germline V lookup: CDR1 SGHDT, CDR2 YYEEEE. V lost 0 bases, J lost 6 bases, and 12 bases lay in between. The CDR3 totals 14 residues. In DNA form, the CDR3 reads TGTGCCAGCAGCTTGGGGGACACGGTGAATGGCTACACCTTC. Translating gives CASSLGDTVNGYTF.